The sample holds many counts of the clone carrying this TCR beta chain. Trimming cost V 5 bases and J 6 bases; bases outside gene matches: 1. This CDR3 has 12 amino acids. In germline, CDR1 is SGHAT, CDR2 FQNNGV. The sample is drawn from a study of neurological immune-mediated disorders. TCRdb called the 5' RACE reads again in MiXCR, with one record for every CDR3 protein. This table has 65,000 to 90,000 distinct CDR3 sequences, approximately 3.3% appearing once. This receptor was taken from a woman aged 45-59 years with multiple sclerosis. Sequences were obtained from PBMCs. The chain joins TRBV11-2 to TRBJ2-1; 7 bases map to TRBD1. The CDR3 DNA sequence: TGTGCCAGCAGCCCAGGGGGCAATGAGCAGTTCTTC. Encoded protein: CASSPGGNEQFF.